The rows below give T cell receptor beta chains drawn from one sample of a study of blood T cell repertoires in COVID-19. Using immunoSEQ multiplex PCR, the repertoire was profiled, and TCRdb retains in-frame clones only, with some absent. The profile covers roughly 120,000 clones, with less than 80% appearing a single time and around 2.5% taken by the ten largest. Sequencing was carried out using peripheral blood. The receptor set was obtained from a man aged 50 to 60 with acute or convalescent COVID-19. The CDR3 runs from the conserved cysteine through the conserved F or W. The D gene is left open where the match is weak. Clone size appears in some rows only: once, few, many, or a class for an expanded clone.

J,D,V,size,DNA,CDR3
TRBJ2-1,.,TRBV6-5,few,TGTGCCAGCAGCGCCGTGGGGGGGCCGAAGACTGAGCAGTTCTTC,CASSAVGGPKTEQFF
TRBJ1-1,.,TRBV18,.,TGTGCCAGCTCACCACTCCAGGGGCAAGACACTGAAGCTTTCTTT,CASSPLQGQDTEAFF
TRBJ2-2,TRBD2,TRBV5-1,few,TGCGCCAGCAGCGCACTCCAGCGGGGCGGGGAGCTGTTTTTT,CASSALQRGGELFF
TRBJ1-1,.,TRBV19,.,TGTGCCAGTAGTATGACTGAGAACACTGAAGCTTTCTTT,CASSMTENTEAFF
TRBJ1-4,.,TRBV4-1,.,TGCGCCAGCAGCCAACAGGGGCGGGATGAAAAACTGTTTTTT,CASSQQGRDEKLFF
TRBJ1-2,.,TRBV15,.,TGTGCCACCAGCATTAGACGGGGAACGGTTTATGGCTACACCTTC,CATSIRRGTVYGYTF
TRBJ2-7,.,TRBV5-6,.,TGTGCCAGCAGCTCCTACCACCTAGGTAGCTCCTACGAGCAGTACTTC,CASSSYHLGSSYEQYF
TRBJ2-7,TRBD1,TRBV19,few,TGTGCCAGTAAACAACAGGGGGCCTACGAGCAGTACTTC,CASKQQGAYEQYF
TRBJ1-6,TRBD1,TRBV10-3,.,TGTGCCATCAGTCGGGACAGGAGTAATTCACCCCTCCACTTT,CAISRDRSNSPLHF
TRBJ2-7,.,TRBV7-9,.,TGTGCCAGCAGCTTAGAGGGGGTTACCTACGAGCAGTACTTC,CASSLEGVTYEQYF
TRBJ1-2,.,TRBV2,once,TGTGCCAGCAGTGAGGACAGTACTAACTATGGCTACACCTTC,CASSEDSTNYGYTF
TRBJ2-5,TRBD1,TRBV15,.,TGTGCCACCAGCAGACCGGACAGGCAGGGGGAGACCCAGTACTTC,CATSRPDRQGETQYF
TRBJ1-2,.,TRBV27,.,TGTGCCAGCAGTTTATCGGGGAGTTACTATGGCTACACCTTC,CASSLSGSYYGYTF
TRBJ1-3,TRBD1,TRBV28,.,TGTGCCTCGACCCCGGGACAGGGGCCCTCTGGAAACACCATATATTTT,CASTPGQGPSGNTIYF
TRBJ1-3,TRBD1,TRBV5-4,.,TGTGCCAGCAGCCGGGACAGAACAATGGGAAACACCATATATTTT,CASSRDRTMGNTIYF
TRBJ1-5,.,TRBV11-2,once,TGTGCCAGCAGCTTAGAGGGGGGAGAACAGCCCCAGCATTTT,CASSLEGGEQPQHF
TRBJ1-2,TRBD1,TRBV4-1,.,TGCGCCAGCAGCCAGATAGGACAGGTATCATACTATGGCTACACCTTC,CASSQIGQVSYYGYTF